The next 8 T cell receptor beta chains were all read from a single sample in a study of blood T cell repertoires in COVID-19. Sequencing was performed with immunoSEQ multiplex PCR; in TCRdb, only in-frame clones are kept and a portion is missing. Here the sample spans about 150,000 clones, more than 75% being singletons. The specimen was peripheral blood. The receptor set was obtained from a human donor with acute or convalescent COVID-19. The donor label of this sample is uncertain.

The CDR3 DNA is TGTGCCATCAGTGACAGGGTCGACTATGGCTACACCTTC. Residues: CAISDRVDYGYTF. The chain uses TRBV10-3 and TRBJ1-2; TRBD1 is a possible D gene (5 bases). V shed 3 bases and J shed 3 bases, with 8 bases lying between them. CDR1 and CDR2 from the germline V gene are ENHRY and SYGVKD. The CDR3 contains 13 residues.

The chain joins TRBV24-1 to TRBJ1-2, with TRBD1 identical over 12 bases. CDR1 is KGHDR and CDR2 is SFDVKD in the germline V gene. The junction had 1 base not matched to a gene; V was cut back by 7 bases and J by 2 bases. CDR3 size: 14 residues. The CDR3 reads CATRGTGGNYGYTF. The CDR3 region has the DNA TGTGCCACCAGGGGGACAGGGGGCAACTATGGCTACACCTTC.

The rearrangement uses TRBV5-1 and TRBJ2-2; TRBD1 agrees at 9 bases. Germline trimming cut 4 bases from V and 6 bases from J; bases unmatched to any gene: 10. CDR1 is SGHRS, CDR2 YFSETQ, per germline. This CDR3 has 16 residues. DNA for the CDR3: TGCGCCAGCAGCCGGACAGGGGAAAGAGTCGCCGGGGAGCTGTTTTTT. It translates to CASSRTGERVAGELFF.

This clone occurred once. The rearrangement uses TRBV2 and TRBJ1-6; TRBD1 agrees at 7 bases. Trimming cost V 6 bases and J 7 bases; bases outside gene matches: 9. Germline V gene lookup returns CDR1 SNHLY and CDR2 FYNNEI. The CDR3 sequence is 15 residues long. The CDR3 loop reads CASRDRQGRNSPLHF. The CDR3, as DNA: TGTGCCAGCAGGGATCGACAGGGAAGAAATTCACCCCTCCACTTT.

The chain joins TRBV11-2 to TRBJ2-1; 8 positions match TRBD2. With V trimmed by 7 bases and J by 7 bases, 9 bases remained unmatched. Germline V CDR1 and CDR2: SGHAT, FQNNGV. The CDR3 runs 14 residues. CDR3 sequence: CASTILREGNEQFF. The CDR3 DNA follows: TGTGCCAGCACTATACTCCGGGAGGGAAATGAGCAGTTCTTC. Full variable domain (rest looked up from reference TRBV11-2 and TRBJ2-1): EAGVAQSPRYKIIEKRQSVAFWCNPISGHATLYWYQQILGQGPKLLIQFQNNGVVDDSQLPKDRFSAERLKGVDSTLKIQPAKLEDSAVYLCASTILREGNEQFFGPGTRLTVL.

Only one count was recorded for this clone. This chain links TRBV2 with TRBJ1-3; TRBD1 might be the D (6 bases). The V end lost 7 bases, the J end lost 0 bases, and 10 bases lay between the germline ends. CDR3 length: 14 amino acids. CDR1 and CDR2 (germline): SNHLY, FYNNEI. CDR3 nucleotides: TGTGCCAGCACCGGACAGATCTCTGGAAACACCATATATTTT. Its protein product is CASTGQISGNTIYF.

The genes are TRBV6-5 and TRBJ1-5, with TRBD1 matching 10 bases. Germline V lookup: CDR1 MNHEY, CDR2 SVGAGI. The J segment lost 2 bases and the V segment lost 4 bases, leaving 5 bases of the junction unmatched. This CDR3 has 16 residues. The CDR3 nucleotides are TGTGCCAGCAGTTGGGACAGGGGTGCGGGCAATCAGCCCCAGCATTTT. This gives the protein CASSWDRGAGNQPQHF.

This sequence joins TRBV29-1 and TRBJ1-1; no reliable D call. CDR1 and CDR2 from the germline V gene are SQVTM and ANQGSEA. V shed 2 bases and J shed 2 bases, with 6 bases lying between them. CDR3 size: 12 residues. The CDR3 region is CSVEPHNTEAFF. DNA for the CDR3: TGCAGCGTTGAACCCCATAACACTGAAGCTTTCTTT.